Listed below are T cell receptor beta chains from one sample, sequenced in a study of blood T cell repertoires in COVID-19. Libraries were prepared by immunoSEQ multiplex PCR; TCRdb keeps only in-frame clonotypes and omits some of them. The table records more than 350,000 clones, more than 80% of them present only once. The sequenced sample consisted of peripheral blood. These receptors all come from a woman younger than 45 with COVID-19, enrolled during active disease. The CDR3 runs from the conserved cysteine through the conserved F or W. The D gene is left open where the match is weak. For some rows the clone size is stated as once, few or many, or as a class when expanded; others skip it.

V: TRBV28; size: NA; D: TRBD1; J: TRBJ2-5; CDR3: CASSFQGARQETQYF; DNA: TGTGCCAGCAGTTTCCAGGGGGCGCGACAGGAGACCCAGTACTTC
V: TRBV5-8; size: NA; D: NA; J: TRBJ1-1; CDR3: CASSLGGLNTEAFF; DNA: TGTGCCAGCAGCTTAGGGGGTTTGAACACTGAAGCTTTCTTT
V: TRBV10-3; size: once; D: NA; J: TRBJ2-5; CDR3: CAISDSLGARGRQETQYF; DNA: TGTGCCATCAGTGATTCCCTAGGGGCGCGGGGCCGCCAAGAGACCCAGTACTTC
V: TRBV11-3; size: NA; D: NA; J: TRBJ2-3; CDR3: CASSWVGVTDTQYF; DNA: TGTGCCAGCAGCTGGGTGGGAGTCACAGATACGCAGTATTTT
V: TRBV24-1; size: NA; D: NA; J: TRBJ2-2; CDR3: CATRAPGDTGELFF; DNA: TGTGCCACCCGTGCCCCAGGGGATACCGGGGAGCTGTTTTTT
V: TRBV27; size: NA; D: TRBD2; J: TRBJ2-3; CDR3: CASSSLSGGLDTQYF; DNA: TGTGCCAGCAGTTCCCTTAGCGGGGGGTTAGATACGCAGTATTTT
V: TRBV30; size: NA; D: TRBD2; J: TRBJ2-3; CDR3: CASNKELAGGTDTQYF; DNA: TGTGCCTCGAACAAGGAGCTAGCGGGAGGCACAGATACGCAGTATTTT
V: TRBV5-4; size: NA; D: TRBD1; J: TRBJ2-2; CDR3: CASSLRTGVTGELFF; DNA: TGTGCCAGCAGCTTGCGAACAGGGGTTACCGGGGAGCTGTTTTTT
V: TRBV7-8; size: few; D: NA; J: TRBJ1-5; CDR3: CASSSQEDQPQHF; DNA: TGTGCCAGCAGCTCACAGGAAGATCAGCCCCAGCATTTT
V: TRBV3-1/TRBV3-2; size: NA; D: NA; J: TRBJ1-5; CDR3: CASSSRGNQPQHF; DNA: TGTGCCAGCAGCTCCAGGGGCAATCAGCCCCAGCATTTT
V: TRBV6-1; size: NA; D: NA; J: TRBJ1-5; CDR3: CASRGIGNQPQHF; DNA: TGTGCCAGTAGGGGGATTGGAAATCAGCCCCAGCATTTT
V: TRBV2; size: NA; D: NA; J: TRBJ2-3; CDR3: CASSTGPGGTQYF; DNA: TGTGCCAGCAGCACTGGTCCCGGGGGTACGCAGTATTTT
V: TRBV5-1; size: NA; D: TRBD2; J: TRBJ2-1; CDR3: CASSYSGESNEQFF; DNA: TGCGCCAGCAGCTATAGCGGGGAAAGCAATGAGCAGTTCTTC
V: TRBV28; size: few; D: NA; J: TRBJ1-3; CDR3: CASSLLRVSGNTIYF; DNA: TGTGCCAGCAGTTTATTGAGGGTTTCAGGAAACACCATATATTTT
V: TRBV30; size: NA; D: TRBD1; J: TRBJ1-2; CDR3: CAWRADRGDYYGYTF; DNA: TGTGCCTGGAGGGCCGACAGGGGAGACTACTATGGCTACACCTTC
V: TRBV11-2; size: NA; D: NA; J: TRBJ2-5; CDR3: CASSLGGLGLYETQYF; DNA: TGTGCCAGCAGCTTAGGGGGCCTGGGTTTGTACGAGACCCAGTACTTC
V: TRBV13; size: once; D: TRBD1; J: TRBJ2-3; CDR3: CASSQSVVGRGPGDTQYF; DNA: TGTGCCAGCAGCCAAAGTGTTGTAGGCAGGGGGCCCGGAGATACGCAGTATTTT
V: TRBV7-6; size: once; D: NA; J: TRBJ2-1; CDR3: CASSLVAGQNPNGAYNEQFF; DNA: TGTGCCAGCAGCTTAGTGGCAGGCCAAAACCCCAACGGCGCCTACAATGAGCAGTTCTTC
V: TRBV19; size: NA; D: NA; J: TRBJ2-1; CDR3: CAARPGVGNEQFF; DNA: TGTGCCGCCCGACCGGGAGTTGGAAATGAGCAGTTCTTC
V: TRBV7-9; size: NA; D: NA; J: TRBJ1-2; CDR3: CASSPLRTPNYGYTF; DNA: TGTGCCAGCAGCCCACTCAGGACACCTAACTATGGCTACACCTTC
V: TRBV6-5; size: once; D: NA; J: TRBJ1-2; CDR3: CASRVGGGYGYTF; DNA: TGTGCCAGCAGAGTCGGGGGGGGCTATGGCTACACCTTC
V: TRBV4-1; size: NA; D: TRBD1; J: TRBJ1-1; CDR3: CASSQDSGDRGFTEAFF; DNA: TGCGCCAGCAGCCAAGATTCAGGGGACAGGGGATTTACTGAAGCTTTCTTT
V: TRBV7-2; size: once; D: NA; J: TRBJ2-5; CDR3: CASVPGQSTWETQYF; DNA: TGTGCCAGCGTTCCTGGACAGTCAACTTGGGAGACCCAGTACTTC
V: TRBV7-6; size: NA; D: NA; J: TRBJ2-3; CDR3: CASSRAVGLTDTQYF; DNA: TGTGCCAGCAGCCGGGCGGTAGGACTCACAGATACGCAGTATTTT
V: TRBV7-2; size: NA; D: NA; J: TRBJ2-1; CDR3: CASSLGPRDEQFF; DNA: TGTGCCAGCAGCTTAGGTCCCCGCGATGAGCAGTTCTTC
V: TRBV7-2; size: NA; D: NA; J: TRBJ2-1; CDR3: CASSLGLARYNEQFF; DNA: TGTGCCAGCAGCTTAGGGCTGGCCCGCTACAATGAGCAGTTCTTC
V: TRBV7-6; size: NA; D: TRBD1; J: TRBJ2-7; CDR3: CASRPQGQGAGEQYF; DNA: TGTGCCAGCAGGCCCCAGGGACAGGGGGCGGGTGAGCAGTACTTC
V: TRBV29-1; size: many; D: NA; J: TRBJ1-1; CDR3: CSVEIQGEAFF; DNA: TGCAGCGTTGAGATACAGGGTGAAGCTTTCTTT
V: TRBV11-3; size: NA; D: TRBD1; J: TRBJ2-1; CDR3: CASSSGQDTYNEQFF; DNA: TGTGCCAGCAGTTCCGGACAGGATACCTACAATGAGCAGTTCTTC
V: TRBV19; size: NA; D: NA; J: TRBJ1-4; CDR3: CASSRDPGEKLFF; DNA: TGTGCCAGTAGTAGGGATCCGGGGGAAAAACTGTTTTTT
V: TRBV18; size: NA; D: NA; J: TRBJ2-3; CDR3: CASSANPSDSTDTQYF; DNA: TGTGCCAGCTCAGCGAACCCTAGCGATAGCACAGATACGCAGTATTTT
V: TRBV28; size: NA; D: NA; J: TRBJ2-1; CDR3: CASSLRQALVFF; DNA: TGTGCCAGCAGTTTACGACAGGCGTTGGTTTTCTTC
V: TRBV6-5; size: NA; D: TRBD1; J: TRBJ2-2; CDR3: CASSSGQFTGELFF; DNA: TGTGCCAGCAGTTCGGGACAGTTTACCGGGGAGCTGTTTTTT
V: TRBV5-1; size: NA; D: TRBD1; J: TRBJ2-7; CDR3: CASSPMTGGYEQYF; DNA: TGCGCCAGCAGCCCGATGACAGGGGGGTACGAGCAGTACTTC
V: TRBV5-6; size: NA; D: NA; J: TRBJ2-1; CDR3: CASSFGLALYNEQFF; DNA: TGTGCCAGCAGCTTTGGCCTAGCGTTGTACAATGAGCAGTTCTTC
V: TRBV18; size: few; D: NA; J: TRBJ1-5; CDR3: CASSPEGRPNLPGPQHF; DNA: TGTGCCAGCTCACCTGAGGGCAGGCCTAACCTGCCGGGGCCCCAGCATTTT
V: TRBV3-1/TRBV3-2; size: NA; D: NA; J: TRBJ2-3; CDR3: CASSPGRDFYTDTQYF; DNA: TGTGCCAGCAGCCCAGGGCGGGACTTTTACACAGATACGCAGTATTTT
V: TRBV6-1; size: once; D: TRBD1; J: TRBJ1-4; CDR3: CASSEGGQGYYEKLFF; DNA: TGTGCCAGCAGTGAAGGGGGACAGGGATACTATGAAAAACTGTTTTTT
V: TRBV27; size: NA; D: TRBD1; J: TRBJ2-2; CDR3: CASIQLTGQKNTGELFF; DNA: TGTGCCAGCATCCAATTGACGGGACAGAAAAACACCGGGGAGCTGTTTTTT
V: TRBV29-1; size: NA; D: NA; J: TRBJ2-5; CDR3: CSVQGLGETQYF; DNA: TGCAGCGTTCAGGGGCTGGGGGAGACCCAGTACTTC
V: TRBV7-9; size: NA; D: TRBD1; J: TRBJ1-2; CDR3: CASSSTDDRVSGYTF; DNA: TGTGCCAGCAGCTCCACTGATGACAGGGTCAGCGGCTACACCTTC
V: TRBV9; size: NA; D: TRBD2; J: TRBJ2-1; CDR3: CASSGEGTNEGGRTYNEQFF; DNA: TGTGCCAGCAGCGGAGAAGGGACTAACGAGGGTGGGCGCACCTACAATGAGCAGTTCTTC